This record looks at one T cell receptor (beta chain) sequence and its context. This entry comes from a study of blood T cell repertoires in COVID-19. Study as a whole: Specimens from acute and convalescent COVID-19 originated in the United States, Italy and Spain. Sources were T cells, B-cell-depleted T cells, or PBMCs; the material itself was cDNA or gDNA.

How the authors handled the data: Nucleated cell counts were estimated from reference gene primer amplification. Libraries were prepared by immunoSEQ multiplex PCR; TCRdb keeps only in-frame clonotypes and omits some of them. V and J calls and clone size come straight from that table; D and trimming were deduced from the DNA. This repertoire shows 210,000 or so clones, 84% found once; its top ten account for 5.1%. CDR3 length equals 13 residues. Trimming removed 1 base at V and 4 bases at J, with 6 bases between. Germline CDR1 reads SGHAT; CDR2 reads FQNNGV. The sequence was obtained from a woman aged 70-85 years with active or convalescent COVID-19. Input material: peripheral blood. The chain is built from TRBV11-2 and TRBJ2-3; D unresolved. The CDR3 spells CASSLVFADTQYF. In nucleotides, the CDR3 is TGTGCCAGCAGCTTAGTCTTCGCAGATACGCAGTATTTT.